A selection of T cell receptor beta chains follows, all from one sample in a study of early T cells in non-severe SARS-CoV-2 infection. Via MiXCR, TCRdb re-called the 5' RACE reads, giving one row per CDR3 protein. The table has 60,000 or so distinct CDR3 sequences, about an eighth seen once. The sample consisted of whole blood. These receptors all come from an adult who was a healthcare worker with PCR-confirmed SARS-CoV-2 infection or an uninfected control (not recorded which). CDR3s include the opening cysteine and the closing phenylalanine or tryptophan. A D gene is named only where the DNA matches it firmly. Clone size is not always given. Where it is, it says once, few, many or a class for expanded clones.

>TRBV10-3|NA|TRBD1|TRBJ1-1
CAISESKTGVAFF
TGTGCCATCAGTGAGTCGAAGACAGGGGTAGCTTTCTTT
>TRBV5-3|few|TRBD2|TRBJ2-1
CARSAPGLAGLEQFF
TGTGCCAGAAGCGCCCCGGGACTAGCTGGTTTGGAGCAGTTCTTC
>TRBV28|NA|TRBD1|TRBJ2-1
CASSLRQGRNEQFF
TGTGCCAGCAGTTTGCGACAGGGGCGAAATGAGCAGTTCTTC
>TRBV6-1|many|TRBD2|TRBJ2-5
CASSEEASGGASPQYF
TGTGCCAGCAGTGAAGAGGCTAGCGGGGGGGCGAGTCCCCAGTACTTC
>TRBV7-9|NA|NA|TRBJ1-3
CASSLGGRTGNTIYF
TGTGCCAGCAGCTTAGGCGGAAGGACTGGAAACACCATATATTTT
>TRBV5-1|NA|NA|TRBJ1-3
CASSLGTAGNTIYF
TGCGCCAGCAGCTTGGGGACGGCTGGAAACACCATATATTTT
>TRBV3-1|many|NA|TRBJ1-2
CASSRGAAYGYTF
TGTGCCAGCAGCCGGGGCGCCGCCTATGGCTACACCTTC
>TRBV9|few|NA|TRBJ2-5
CASSLGAGATPGQETQYF
TGTGCCAGCAGCTTAGGGGCAGGGGCCACTCCGGGGCAAGAGACCCAGTACTTC
>TRBV6-6|NA|NA|TRBJ2-5
CASTWRETQYF
TGTGCCAGCACTTGGCGGGAGACCCAGTACTTC
>TRBV19|many|NA|TRBJ2-2
CASSILGGGDTGELFF
TGTGCCAGTAGTATACTCGGGGGTGGGGACACCGGGGAGCTGTTTTTT
>TRBV7-2|many|NA|TRBJ2-5
CASSFQGGYQETQYF
TGTGCCAGCAGCTTTCAGGGGGGTTACCAAGAGACCCAGTACTTC
>TRBV7-2|few|TRBD1|TRBJ2-3
CASSPVGTGGYGNTQYF
TGTGCCAGCAGCCCCGTGGGGACAGGGGGATATGGGAATACGCAGTATTTT